The T cell receptor (beta chain) under discussion was sequenced for a study of T cell responses to AZD1222 COVID-19 vaccine. General study findings and limits: Every sample of the repertoires postdated the peak T cell response. The span of vaccine-associated CD4 TCRs extended across spike, with dominance at 160-218 and 743-854. The donors showed a predominance of white British ancestry and of females, with possible underestimation of clonal diversity. AZD1222 recipients seropositive at baseline numbered only six or seven.

The assay was immunoSEQ multiplex PCR, and TCRdb's table has in-frame clones only and misses some. The sample consists of 95,000 to 150,000 clones, about 89% of them appearing once. The V end was cut by 0 bases, the J end by 10 bases, with 9 bases between. Germline CDR1 LGHDT, CDR2 YNNKEL (reference sequence). This CDR3 region has 12 residues. A remark on this clone: Its cognate antigen is unknown.

The starting material was peripheral blood, obtained on day 0 of AZD1222 vaccination. This sequence joins TRBV3-1 (or the pseudogene TRBV3-2) and TRBJ1-1, with a tentative D call TRBD1 (6 bases). The clonotype originates from an adult in good health. CDR3 DNA: TGTGCCAGCAGCCAAGATAAAGGGGGAGCTTTCTTT. It codes for CASSQDKGGAFF.